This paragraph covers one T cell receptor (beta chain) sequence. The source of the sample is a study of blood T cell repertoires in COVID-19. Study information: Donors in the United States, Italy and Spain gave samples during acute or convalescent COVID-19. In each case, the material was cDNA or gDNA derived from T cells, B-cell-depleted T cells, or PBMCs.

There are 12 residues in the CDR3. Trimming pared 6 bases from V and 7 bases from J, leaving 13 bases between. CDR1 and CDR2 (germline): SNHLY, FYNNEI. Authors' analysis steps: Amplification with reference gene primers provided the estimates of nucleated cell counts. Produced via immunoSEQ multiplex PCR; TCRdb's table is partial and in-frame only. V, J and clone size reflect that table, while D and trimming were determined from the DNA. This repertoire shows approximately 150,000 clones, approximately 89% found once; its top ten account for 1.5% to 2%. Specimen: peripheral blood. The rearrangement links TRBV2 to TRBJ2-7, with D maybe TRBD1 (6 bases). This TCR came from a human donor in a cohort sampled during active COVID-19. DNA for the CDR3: TGTGCCAGCAGGGACAGTTTGAGGGAGCAGTACTTC. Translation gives CASRDSLREQYF.